The 32 T cell receptor beta chains presented below share a single source sample, sequenced in a study of blood T cell repertoires in COVID-19 (dated by TCRdb to 2018 to 2021). Receptor libraries were prepared by the immunoSEQ multiplex PCR assay. The clones in this table, taken by TCRdb from immuneACCESS, are in-frame only. Not every clone is retained; where verified, under half of the shortfall comes from an unresolved V gene, and the cause of the rest is unknown. The sample records tens of thousands of clones, roughly 80% of which are singletons. The ten largest clonotypes hold less than 6% of the sample. The sequenced sample was peripheral blood. The receptors were sampled from a man in his 60s with active or convalescent COVID-19.

V gene TRBV10-3 combines with J gene TRBJ2-7; 10 nucleotides match TRBD2. V lost 6 bases to trimming and J lost 5 bases; unmatched junction nucleotides: 4. The germline gives CDR1 ENHRY, CDR2 SYGVKD. This CDR3 is built from 13 residues. Here the CDR3 reads CAIRSGGVHEQYF. CDR3 DNA sequence: TGTGCCATCAGGAGCGGGGGGGTCCACGAGCAGTACTTC.

This clone was seen only once. The V call is TRBV5-1, the J call TRBJ2-5, with 10 nucleotides matching TRBD2. Trimming cost V 4 bases and J 5 bases; bases outside gene matches: 11. The CDR3 runs 16 residues. The germline CDR1 and CDR2 sequences are SGHRS and YFSETQ. The CDR3 DNA reads as TGCGCCAGCAGCCCCGGGGATCTAGCGGGGGCGGAGACCCAGTACTTC. It codes for CASSPGDLAGAETQYF.

The rearrangement joins TRBV7-8 to TRBJ2-7, with 8 nucleotides matching TRBD1. V lost 3 bases to trimming and J lost 1 base; unmatched junction nucleotides: 5. CDR3 length: 15 amino acids. Germline CDR1 SGHVS, CDR2 FQNEAQ. The CDR3 region is CASSLGTGRSYEQYF. CDR3 DNA: TGTGCCAGCAGCTTGGGGACAGGTCGATCCTACGAGCAGTACTTC.

This clone was detected only a few times. The rearrangement links TRBV5-1 to TRBJ1-3; D may be TRBD1 (6 bases). Per germline, CDR1 SGHRS and CDR2 YFSETQ. The length of the CDR3 is 16 residues. Trimming stripped 3 bases from V and 2 bases from J, with 15 bases between. CDR3 region: CASSSERGAAGNTIYF. CDR3 nucleotides: TGCGCCAGCAGCTCGGAACGGGGGGCAGCTGGAAACACCATATATTTT.

This sequence joins TRBV25-1 and TRBJ1-2, with D possibly being TRBD1 (6 bases). The V end was cut by 0 bases, the J end by 6 bases, with 14 bases between. The CDR3 runs to 15 residues. CDR1 is MGHDK and CDR2 is SYGVNS in the germline V gene. CDR3 DNA sequence: TGTGCCAGCAGTGAATACCAAACCGGGACAAATGGCTACACCTTC. This gives the protein CASSEYQTGTNGYTF.

The V gene is TRBV18, the J gene TRBJ2-3; D ambiguous. Germline CDR1 reads KGHSH; CDR2 reads LQKENI. The germline V and J ends were trimmed by 0 bases and 2 bases, with 6 bases remaining between them. This CDR3 contains 14 residues. This chain's CDR3 is CASSPPTYTDTQYF. The CDR3 DNA reads as TGTGCCAGCTCACCACCGACATACACAGATACGCAGTATTTT.

This clone was detected a few times. This chain connects TRBV19 to TRBJ1-5; no clear D gene. The V end was cut by 5 bases, the J end by 2 bases, with 22 bases between. The germline gives CDR1 LNHDA, CDR2 SQIVND (reference sequence). The CDR3 covers 18 residues. The CDR3 reads CASSPYHLKPRGNQPQHF. The CDR3 DNA reads TGTGCCAGTAGTCCTTACCACCTTAAGCCCCGGGGCAATCAGCCCCAGCATTTT. Supplemented by reference TRBV19 and TRBJ1-5, the full variable domain reads DGGITQSPKYLFRKEGQNVTLSCEQNLNHDAMYWYRQDPGQGLRLIYYSQIVNDFQKGDIAEGYSVSREKKESFPLTVTSAQKNPTAFYLCASSPYHLKPRGNQPQHFGDGTRLSIL.

The chain links TRBV12-3 or TRBV12-4 to TRBJ1-3; 7 positions match TRBD1. The CDR3 covers 13 residues. Trimming cost V 6 bases and J 5 bases; bases outside gene matches: 4. CDR3 nucleotide sequence: TGTGCCAGCAGCCCGGGACAGCGAAACACCATATATTTT. Translated, it gives CASSPGQRNTIYF.

This clone was recorded once. The chain combines TRBV6-5 with TRBJ1-1; D is uncertain. Germline-derived CDR1 and CDR2 are MNHEY and SVGAGI. The V gene lost 5 bases and the J gene lost 1 base, with 14 bases spanning the gap. The CDR3 totals 15 residues. CDR3 residues: CASSRSRDGNTEAFF. Written as DNA, the CDR3 is TGTGCCAGCAGTCGTTCGAGAGATGGGAACACTGAAGCTTTCTTT.

The rearrangement uses TRBV2 and TRBJ1-2, with 7 bases aligning to TRBD1. This CDR3 is built from 13 residues. Trimming removed 11 bases from V and 3 bases from J; junction bases left unmatched: 9. The germline CDR1 and CDR2 sequences are SNHLY and FYNNEI. CDR3 coding DNA: TGTGCCTCCCGTTGGCAGGGGGACTATGGCTACACCTTC. Translating it yields CASRWQGDYGYTF.

The chain joins TRBV19 to TRBJ2-7; the match to TRBD1 covers 10 bases. The CDR3 covers 14 residues. In germline, CDR1 is LNHDA, CDR2 SQIVND (reference sequence). Unmatched junction bases numbered 12, after V lost 10 bases and J lost 6 bases. CDR3 nucleotides: TGTGCCACCAAAGGGTGGGACAGGGGTTCCGAGCAGTACTTC. The encoded protein is CATKGWDRGSEQYF. Filled out from reference TRBV19 and TRBJ2-7, the complete variable domain reads DGGITQSPKYLFRKEGQNVTLSCEQNLNHDAMYWYRQDPGQGLRLIYYSQIVNDFQKGDIAEGYSVSREKKESFPLTVTSAQKNPTAFYLCATKGWDRGSEQYFGPGTRLTVT.

The chain combines TRBV25-1 with TRBJ1-2; TRBD1 might be the D (6 bases). The V gene lost 3 bases and the J gene lost 6 bases, with 17 bases spanning the gap. The germline V gene encodes CDR1 MGHDK and CDR2 SYGVNS. The CDR3 totals 15 residues. Here the CDR3 DNA reads TGTGCCAGCAGTGACCCCGCCACAGGGCGGGATGGCTACACCTTC. This gives the protein CASSDPATGRDGYTF.

The chain joins TRBV3-1 (or the pseudogene TRBV3-2) to TRBJ2-7; 7 bases align to TRBD2. The J segment lost 2 bases and the V segment lost 1 base, leaving 8 bases of the junction unmatched. The CDR3 extends over 16 amino acids. Looked up from germline, CDR1 is LGHDT and CDR2 is YNNKEL (reference sequence). For the CDR3, the DNA is TGTGCCAGCAGCCAAGGGCCGGGGGGAGTGACCTACGAGCAGTACTTC. Translating gives CASSQGPGGVTYEQYF.

V is TRBV5-1 and J is TRBJ2-3, with D possibly matching TRBD1 (6 bases). CDR1 is SGHRS, CDR2 YFSETQ, per germline. Trimming removed 4 bases from V and 6 bases from J, with 18 bases in between. The CDR3 spans 15 residues. CDR3 sequence: CASSPQGGYGDTQYF. In DNA form, the CDR3 reads TGCGCCAGCAGCCCCCAAGGGGGATATGGGGATACGCAGTATTTT.

V usage is TRBV4-3 and J usage is TRBJ2-3; 9 positions agree with TRBD2. This CDR3 spans 16 amino acids. Germline CDR1 LGHNA, CDR2 YSLEER. The V segment lost 1 base and the J segment 5 bases; nucleotides outside the gene matches: 7. The CDR3 bases are TGCGCCAGCAGCCAAGTTTTTAGCGGGGGTATAGATACGCAGTATTTT. Translating gives CASSQVFSGGIDTQYF.

This clone appeared once. The V call is TRBV9, the J call TRBJ2-2, with 9 positions matching TRBD1. CDR1 and CDR2 from the germline V gene are SGDLS and YYNGEE. J gave up 4 bases and V 5 bases, and 3 bases lay outside the gene matches. This CDR3 has 14 residues. The CDR3, as DNA: TGTGCCAGCAGAGAACAGGGGGCCACCGGGGAGCTGTTTTTT. It specifies CASREQGATGELFF.

The chain carries TRBV4-2 and TRBJ2-2, with 9 bases fitting TRBD2. Per germline, CDR1 LGHNA and CDR2 YNFKEQ. Trimming removed 1 base from V and 5 bases from J; junction bases left unmatched: 11. The CDR3 length is 18 residues. The CDR3: CASSQAYQAGGRTGELFF. Written as DNA, the CDR3 is TGTGCCAGCAGCCAAGCATACCAAGCGGGGGGAAGAACCGGGGAGCTGTTTTTT.

The chain links TRBV7-9 to TRBJ1-2; D may be TRBD1 (6 bases). CDR3 size: 14 residues. V was shortened by 2 bases and J by 4 bases, with 11 bases between the two germline ends. Germline CDR1 is SEHNR and CDR2 is FQNEAQ (reference sequence). CDR3 protein: CASSLTQGSYGYTF. The CDR3 nucleotides read TGTGCCAGCAGCTTAACACAGGGTAGCTATGGCTACACCTTC.

The rearrangement uses TRBV7-2 and TRBJ2-7; 9 bases align to TRBD1. This CDR3 has 13 amino acids. V lost 1 base and J lost 6; bases outside the gene matches: 1. CDR1 is SGHTA, CDR2 FQGNSA, per germline. CDR3 sequence reads: CASSLDRGREQYF. DNA of the CDR3: TGTGCCAGCAGCTTAGACAGGGGGCGCGAGCAGTACTTC. The full variable domain, rest sourced from reference TRBV7-2 and TRBJ2-7, is GAGVSQSPSNKVTEKGKDVELRCDPISGHTALYWYRQSLGQGLEFLIYFQGNSAPDKSGLPSDRFSAERTGGSVSTLTIQRTQQEDSAVYLCASSLDRGREQYFGPGTRLTVT.

The genes are TRBV19 and TRBJ2-3, with TRBD2 identical over 8 bases. The germline V gene has CDR1 LNHDA and CDR2 SQIVND (reference sequence). The junction had 11 bases not matched to a gene; V was cut back by 7 bases and J by 2 bases. The CDR3 spans 16 residues. CDR3 coding DNA: TGTGCCAGTACCCTGAGGCCAGCGGGGGACACAGATACGCAGTATTTT. It yields the protein CASTLRPAGDTDTQYF.

V and J are TRBV9 and TRBJ2-1, with D uncertain. V lost 4 bases to trimming and J lost 6 bases, with 14 bases between them. This CDR3 contains 14 residues. The germline gives CDR1 SGDLS, CDR2 YYNGEE. The CDR3 DNA reads as TGTGCCAGCAGCATGCCCGAGGTTTTCAATGAGCAGTTCTTC. Translating it yields CASSMPEVFNEQFF.

The chain is built from TRBV4-3 and TRBJ2-1, with TRBD2 matching over 7 bases. This CDR3 is built from 15 residues. Germline CDR1 LGHNA, CDR2 YSLEER. J gave up 3 bases and V 1 base, and 3 bases lay outside the gene matches. The CDR3 coding sequence is TGCGCCAGCAGCCAAGGTGGGGACTACTACAATGAGCAGTTCTTC. The encoded protein is CASSQGGDYYNEQFF.

CDR3: CASSPGTGRVDGYTF. The CDR3 DNA reads as TGTGCCAGCTCACCAGGGACAGGGCGGGTAGATGGCTACACCTTC. The chain combines TRBV18 with TRBJ1-2; 9 bases fit TRBD1. V trimming: 2 bases; J trimming: 6 bases; junction bases outside the gene matches: 7. The CDR3 runs to 15 residues. Per the germline V gene, CDR1 is KGHSH and CDR2 is LQKENI.

V is TRBV7-2 and J is TRBJ1-1; 7 bases are a match to TRBD1. CDR3 length equals 15 residues. Germline loops: CDR1 SGHTA, CDR2 FQGNSA. V trimming: 5 bases; J trimming: 1 base; junction bases outside the gene matches: 7. In nucleotides, the CDR3 is TGTGCCAGCAGCACCAGACAGGGAGGGAACACTGAAGCTTTCTTT. The encoded protein is CASSTRQGGNTEAFF.

The chain has TRBV7-2 and TRBJ2-6; tentatively, D is TRBD2 (7 bases). This CDR3 spans 18 amino acids. V shed 1 base and J shed 2 bases, with 15 bases lying between them. Germline V lookup: CDR1 SGHTA, CDR2 FQGNSA. CDR3 DNA: TGTGCCAGCAGCTTAGTGGGGGGGCGGAATCCTGGGGCCAACGTCCTGACTTTC. It translates to CASSLVGGRNPGANVLTF.

The chain recombines TRBV10-3 with TRBJ1-2, with D unresolved. The CDR3 sequence is 15 residues long. The germline CDR1 and CDR2 sequences are ENHRY and SYGVKD. The V gene lost 2 bases and the J gene lost 5 bases, with 15 bases spanning the gap. CDR3 in amino acids: CAISEMAGSTYGYTF. CDR3 in DNA: TGTGCCATCAGTGAGATGGCAGGATCCACGTATGGCTACACCTTC.

This clone was observed a single time. The V and J genes are TRBV10-3 and TRBJ1-2, with unresolved D. Between the trimmed V and J ends, which lost 4 bases and 0 bases, there was a span of 12 bases. The CDR3 is 15 residues long. The germline V gene has CDR1 ENHRY and CDR2 SYGVKD. CDR3 sequence (DNA): TGTGCCATCAGTGGCGGAGGTACAGCTAACTATGGCTACACCTTC. Translating it yields CAISGGGTANYGYTF.

The chain has TRBV15 and TRBJ2-3; 9 positions match TRBD1. CDR1 and CDR2 (germline): LNHNV, YYDKDF (reference sequence). The CDR3 is 14 amino acids. Germline trimming cut 6 bases from V and 2 bases from J; bases unmatched to any gene: 3. DNA for the CDR3: TGTGCCACCAGGCGGACAGGGGTCACAGATACGCAGTATTTT. Amino acid sequence: CATRRTGVTDTQYF.

This chain joins TRBV19 and TRBJ1-3; the D gene is possibly TRBD1 (5 bases). Germline V gives CDR1 LNHDA, CDR2 SQIVND (reference sequence). The CDR3 spans 15 residues. V was cut by 6 bases and J by 4 bases, with 16 bases left in between. This CDR3 reads CASRRDRSSGNTIYF. The CDR3 DNA reads as TGTGCCAGTAGACGAGACAGAAGTTCCGGAAACACCATATATTTT.

This clone was observed a few times. This sequence joins TRBV11-2 and TRBJ1-1, with no clear D. CDR3 size: 16 residues. Germline V gene data show CDR1 as SGHAT and CDR2 as FQNNGV. V lost 0 bases to trimming and J lost 4 bases, with 15 bases between them. The CDR3 region is CASSLEEGGLGTEAFF. The CDR3 DNA sequence: TGTGCCAGCAGCTTAGAGGAGGGAGGTTTGGGCACTGAAGCTTTCTTT. The variable domain in full, completed from reference TRBV11-2 and TRBJ1-1, reads EAGVAQSPRYKIIEKRQSVAFWCNPISGHATLYWYQQILGQGPKLLIQFQNNGVVDDSQLPKDRFSAERLKGVDSTLKIQPAKLEDSAVYLCASSLEEGGLGTEAFFGQGTRLTVV.

The chain recombines TRBV9 with TRBJ2-7, with D unresolved. The ends were cut back, 0 bases at V and 2 bases at J, with 12 bases in the middle. The CDR3 runs to 15 residues. Looked up from germline, CDR1 is SGDLS and CDR2 is YYNGEE. CDR3 in amino acids: CASSVAAGDAYEQYF. CDR3 bases: TGTGCCAGCAGCGTAGCGGCAGGCGATGCCTACGAGCAGTACTTC. Combining the CDR3 with reference TRBV9 and TRBJ2-7 gives the whole variable domain DSGVTQTPKHLITATGQRVTLRCSPRSGDLSVYWYQQSLDQGLQFLIQYYNGEERAKGNILERFSAQQFPDLHSELNLSSLELGDSALYFCASSVAAGDAYEQYFGPGTRLTVT.

The J gene is TRBJ2-7, the V gene TRBV11-2, with 7 bases lining up with TRBD1. CDR1 and CDR2 from the germline V gene are SGHAT and FQNNGV. The V segment lost 4 bases and the J segment 5 bases; nucleotides outside the gene matches: 11. This CDR3 has 15 amino acids. The CDR3 here is CASSSGQLYGDEQYF. The CDR3 DNA sequence: TGTGCCAGCAGCTCGGGACAGTTATACGGCGACGAGCAGTACTTC. Combining the CDR3 with reference TRBV11-2 and TRBJ2-7 gives the whole variable domain EAGVAQSPRYKIIEKRQSVAFWCNPISGHATLYWYQQILGQGPKLLIQFQNNGVVDDSQLPKDRFSAERLKGVDSTLKIQPAKLEDSAVYLCASSSGQLYGDEQYFGPGTRLTVT.